The source of this T cell receptor (beta chain) is a study of OX40 agonist ivuxolimab in advanced cancers. The protocol was immunoSEQ multiplex PCR, while the TCRdb copy is restricted to in-frame clones and leaves out a portion. The sample has tens of thousands of clones, 65% to 90% seen once. Looked up from germline, CDR1 is MNHEY and CDR2 is SVGAGI. With 6 bases clipped from V and 3 bases from J, the junction kept 10 bases outside the gene matches. The CDR3 extends over 15 amino acids. The receptor comes from an adult with an advanced solid tumor such as melanoma, head and neck, liver or kidney cancer. The chain combines TRBV6-5 with TRBJ1-2; the match to TRBD1 covers 7 bases. Sequenced material: CD4+ or CD8+ T cells sorted from blood, taken in a trial of the OX40 agonist ivuxolimab. CDR3 sequence: CASRLEQGTHYGYTF. Written as DNA, the CDR3 is TGTGCCAGCAGACTCGAACAGGGGACCCACTATGGCTACACCTTC.